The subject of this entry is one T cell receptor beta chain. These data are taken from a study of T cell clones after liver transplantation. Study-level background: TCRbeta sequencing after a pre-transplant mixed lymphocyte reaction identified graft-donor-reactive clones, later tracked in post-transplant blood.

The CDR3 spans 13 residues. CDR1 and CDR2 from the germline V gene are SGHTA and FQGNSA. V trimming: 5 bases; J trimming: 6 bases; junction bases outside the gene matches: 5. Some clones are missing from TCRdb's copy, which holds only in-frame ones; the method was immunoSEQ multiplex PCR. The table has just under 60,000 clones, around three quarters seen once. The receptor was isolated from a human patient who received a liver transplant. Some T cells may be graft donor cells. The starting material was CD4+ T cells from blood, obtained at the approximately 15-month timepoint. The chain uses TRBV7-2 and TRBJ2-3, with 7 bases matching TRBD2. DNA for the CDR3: TGTGCCAGCAGCCTGCGGGAGAGGGATACGCAGTATTTT. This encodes CASSLRERDTQYF.